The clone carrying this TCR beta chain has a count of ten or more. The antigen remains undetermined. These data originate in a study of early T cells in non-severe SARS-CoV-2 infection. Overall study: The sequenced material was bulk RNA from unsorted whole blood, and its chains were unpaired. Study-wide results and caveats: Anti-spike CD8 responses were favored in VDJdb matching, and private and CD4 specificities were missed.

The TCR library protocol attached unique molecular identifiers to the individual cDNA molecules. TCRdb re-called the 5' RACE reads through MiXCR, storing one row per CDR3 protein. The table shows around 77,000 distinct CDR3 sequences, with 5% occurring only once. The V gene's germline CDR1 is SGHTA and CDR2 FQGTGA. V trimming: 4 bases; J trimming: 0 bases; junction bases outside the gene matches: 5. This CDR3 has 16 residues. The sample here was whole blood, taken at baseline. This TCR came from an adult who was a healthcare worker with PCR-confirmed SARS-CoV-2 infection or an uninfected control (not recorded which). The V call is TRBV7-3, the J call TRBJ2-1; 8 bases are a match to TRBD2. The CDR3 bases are TGTGCCAGCAGCTCTCGCGGGGGGAGCTCCTACAATGAGCAGTTCTTC. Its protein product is CASSSRGGSSYNEQFF.